This TCR beta chain appears in the sequencing data of a study of cytotoxic CD8 clonotypes in ibrutinib-treated CLL (dated by TCRdb to the early 2020s). Study-wide context: The cohort included roughly 15 treatment-naive and fewer than 12 relapsed/refractory patients; around 17 were IGHV unmutated. Partial responses were observed in roughly 24 patients and complete responses in 2; after a median follow-up of around 64 months, remission was maintained in about 15 patients and progression was observed in roughly twelve. The response samples were drawn at a median of roughly twelve months into treatment, with a range of about 6 to 36 months. Samples averaged around 280,000 productive templates and approximately 100,000 productive rearrangements. Longitudinal samples were obtainable from about 30% of the 86 participants in the trial. Cryopreserved peripheral blood mononuclear cells were collected before treatment, at response, and at either disease progression or sustained remission. Every sample from remission and from progressive disease was obtained while the patients were still on ibrutinib.

This clone was detected only once. Its antigen remains unidentified. The record has no base qualities; no much larger clone is one base away. This specimen's time point label, per the study, means: approximately 25 months on ibrutinib. For TCR beta library preparation, approximately 2 micrograms of genomic DNA were extracted from the cryopreserved PBMCs. High-throughput TCR beta sequencing was performed on longitudinal blood samples from CLL patients receiving ibrutinib monotherapy. The patients took part in an open-label, single-center phase 2 trial of ibrutinib monotherapy. A MiSeq instrument was used for deep resolution sequencing, which targeted depths ranging from 1 in 1 million up to 1 in 200,000 T cells, with coverage averaging 10x for each clonotype. The immunoSEQ hsTCRB Kit was used to generate the TCR beta libraries. The study's processing was this. The data were analyzed with ImmunoSEQ Analyzer and ImmunoSEQ Data Assistant, and V, D and J gene assignments followed IMGT definitions. Clonality, with values ranging from 0 to 1, was calculated as one minus the normalized Shannon entropy of productive rearrangement frequencies. Public clonotype analysis was restricted to overrepresented clonotypes comprising at least 0.05% of each patient's repertoire. Approximately 13 age-matched healthy donor repertoires from immuneACCESS served as clonality controls. The clones in this table, taken by TCRdb from immuneACCESS, are in-frame only. Not every clone is retained; where verified, under half of the shortfall comes from an unresolved V gene, and the cause of the rest is unknown. V and J calls and clone size follow that table, whereas D and trimming were derived from the DNA. This sample holds approximately 200,000 clones; over 60% were observed only once. Roughly 13% of the sample goes to the ten largest clones.

At the junction V is shortened by 2 bases and J by 4 bases; bases outside the gene matches: 8. CDR1 is given as SGHDN and CDR2 as FVKESK, both from the germline V gene. The CDR3 sequence holds 16 residues, the cysteine and phenylalanine included. This entry keeps only the CDR3 DNA: 48 bases, framed from base 1. What the research found in general, with its limitations: Sustained-remission and progressing patients did not have matched sampling times, and lymph node repertoires were not examined. At ibrutinib response clonality went up, during sustained remission it held steady, and at progression it dropped back toward baseline. Baseline clonality was found to be higher than that of age-matched healthy donors and was strongly correlated with circulating CD8+ T-cell counts. Public clonotypes were found to be uncommon and were observed to contract or remain stable during treatment; the increase in clonality was shown to reflect expansion of private clonotypes at ibrutinib response.

The starting material was PBMCs, obtained after 24 months of ibrutinib treatment. The chain was built from TRBV14 and TRBJ2-1; 7 junctional bases match TRBD1. The TCR sequence derives from a human donor with chronic lymphocytic leukemia. The DNA sequence follows: TGTGCCAGCAGCCAACCAGGGGGATCAGGATACAATGAGCAGTTCTTC. This encodes CASSQPGGSGYNEQFF.